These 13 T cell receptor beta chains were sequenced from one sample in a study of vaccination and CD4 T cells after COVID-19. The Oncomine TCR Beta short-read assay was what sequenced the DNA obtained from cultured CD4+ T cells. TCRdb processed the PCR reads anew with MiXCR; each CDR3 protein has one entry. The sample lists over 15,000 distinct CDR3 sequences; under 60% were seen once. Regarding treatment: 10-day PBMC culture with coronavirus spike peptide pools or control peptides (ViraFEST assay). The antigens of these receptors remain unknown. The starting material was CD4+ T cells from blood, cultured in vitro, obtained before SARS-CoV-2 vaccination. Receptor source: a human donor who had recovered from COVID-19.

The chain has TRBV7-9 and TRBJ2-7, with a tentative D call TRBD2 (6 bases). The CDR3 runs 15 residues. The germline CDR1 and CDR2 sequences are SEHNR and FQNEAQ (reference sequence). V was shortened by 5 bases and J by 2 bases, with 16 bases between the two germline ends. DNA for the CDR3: TGTGCCAGCAGCCCGGGCGCGGGGAAAACCTACGAGCAGTACTTC. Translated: CASSPGAGKTYEQYF. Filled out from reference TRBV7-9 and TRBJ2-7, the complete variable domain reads DTGVSQNPRHKITKRGQNVTFRCDPISEHNRLYWYRQTLGQGPEFLTYFQNEAQLEKSRLLSDRFSAERPKGSFSTLEIQRTEQGDSAMYLCASSPGAGKTYEQYFGPGTRLTVT.

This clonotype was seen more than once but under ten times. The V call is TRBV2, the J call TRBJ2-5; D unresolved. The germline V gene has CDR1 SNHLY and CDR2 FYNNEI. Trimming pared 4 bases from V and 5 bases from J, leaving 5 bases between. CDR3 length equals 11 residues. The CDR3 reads CASSATETQYF. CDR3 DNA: TGTGCCAGCAGTGCGACGGAGACCCAGTACTTC.

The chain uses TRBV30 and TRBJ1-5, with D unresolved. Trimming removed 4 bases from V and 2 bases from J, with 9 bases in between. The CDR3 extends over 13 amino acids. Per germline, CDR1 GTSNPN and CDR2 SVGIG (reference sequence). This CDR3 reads CAWTPGGNQPQHF. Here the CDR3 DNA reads TGTGCCTGGACTCCGGGTGGCAATCAGCCCCAGCATTTT.

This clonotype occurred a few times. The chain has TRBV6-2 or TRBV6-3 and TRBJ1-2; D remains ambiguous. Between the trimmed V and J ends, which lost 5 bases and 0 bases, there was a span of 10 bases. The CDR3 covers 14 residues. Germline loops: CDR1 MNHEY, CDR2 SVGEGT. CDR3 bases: TGTGCCAGCAGTATCCTGGGCACTAACTATGGCTACACCTTC. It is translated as CASSILGTNYGYTF.

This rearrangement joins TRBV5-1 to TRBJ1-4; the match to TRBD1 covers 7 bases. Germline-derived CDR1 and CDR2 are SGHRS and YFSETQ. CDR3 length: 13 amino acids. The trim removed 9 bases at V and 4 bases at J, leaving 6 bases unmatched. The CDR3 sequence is CATRDSDNEKLFF. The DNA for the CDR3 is TGCGCCACCCGGGACAGTGATAATGAAAAACTGTTTTTT.

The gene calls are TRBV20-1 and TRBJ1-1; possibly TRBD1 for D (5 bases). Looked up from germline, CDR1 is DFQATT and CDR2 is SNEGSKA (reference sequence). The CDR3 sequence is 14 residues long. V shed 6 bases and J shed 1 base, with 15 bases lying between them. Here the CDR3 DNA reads TGCAGTGCCAAAGACGGACAAGCGAACACTGAAGCTTTCTTT. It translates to CSAKDGQANTEAFF.

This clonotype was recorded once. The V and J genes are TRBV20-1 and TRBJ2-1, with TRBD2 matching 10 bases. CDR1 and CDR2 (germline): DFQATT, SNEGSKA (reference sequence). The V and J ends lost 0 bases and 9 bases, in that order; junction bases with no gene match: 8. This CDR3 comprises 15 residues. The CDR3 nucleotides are TGCAGTGCTAGAGATTTCAGGCTAGCGGGAGCTGAGCAGTTCTTC. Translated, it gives CSARDFRLAGAEQFF.

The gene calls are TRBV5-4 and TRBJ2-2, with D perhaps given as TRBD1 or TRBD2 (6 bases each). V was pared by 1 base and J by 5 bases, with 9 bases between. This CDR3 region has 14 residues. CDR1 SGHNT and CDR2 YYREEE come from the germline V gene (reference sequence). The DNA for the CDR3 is TGTGCCAGCAGCTTGTGGGGGGCGACCGGGGAGCTGTTTTTT. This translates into CASSLWGATGELFF.

The CDR3 here is CASSDTRGGSYEQYF. The CDR3 coding sequence is TGTGCCAGCAGTGACACAAGGGGGGGATCCTACGAGCAGTACTTC. The chain links TRBV6-1 to TRBJ2-7; a weak D match, TRBD2 (7 bases). Germline V gene lookup returns CDR1 MNHNS and CDR2 SASEGT. This CDR3 spans 15 amino acids. Trimming removed 3 bases at V and 1 base at J, with 13 bases between.

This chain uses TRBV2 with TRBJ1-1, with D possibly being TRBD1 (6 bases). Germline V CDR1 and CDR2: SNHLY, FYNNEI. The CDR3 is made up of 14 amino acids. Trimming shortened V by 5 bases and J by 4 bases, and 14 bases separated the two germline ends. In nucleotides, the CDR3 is TGTGCCAGCAGTCAACCAGGGGTATCCACTGAAGCTTTCTTT. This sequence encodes CASSQPGVSTEAFF.

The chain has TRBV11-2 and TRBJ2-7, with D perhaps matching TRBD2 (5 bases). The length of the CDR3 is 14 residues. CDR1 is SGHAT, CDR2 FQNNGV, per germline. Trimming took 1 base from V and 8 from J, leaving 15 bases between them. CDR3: CASSLAPLAGKQYF. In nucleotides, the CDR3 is TGTGCCAGCAGCTTAGCACCCCTTGCGGGTAAGCAGTACTTC. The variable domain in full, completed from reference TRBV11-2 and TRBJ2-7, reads EAGVAQSPRYKIIEKRQSVAFWCNPISGHATLYWYQQILGQGPKLLIQFQNNGVVDDSQLPKDRFSAERLKGVDSTLKIQPAKLEDSAVYLCASSLAPLAGKQYFGPGTRLTVT.

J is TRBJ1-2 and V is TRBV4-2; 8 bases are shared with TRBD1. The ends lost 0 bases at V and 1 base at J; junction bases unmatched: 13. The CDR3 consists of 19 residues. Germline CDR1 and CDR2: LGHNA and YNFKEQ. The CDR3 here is CASSQEAAPGGSLNYGYTF. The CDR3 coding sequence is TGTGCCAGCAGCCAAGAGGCCGCTCCAGGGGGCTCACTTAACTATGGCTACACCTTC.

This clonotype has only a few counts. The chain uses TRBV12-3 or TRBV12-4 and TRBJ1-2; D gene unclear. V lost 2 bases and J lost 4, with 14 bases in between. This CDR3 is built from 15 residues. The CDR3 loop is CASSLSTTRFYGYTF. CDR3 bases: TGTGCCAGCAGTTTAAGCACCACAAGATTCTATGGCTACACCTTC.